The present entry profiles one T cell receptor (beta chain) with its context. Participants were placed into cohorts based on the clinical history they reported. This entry is derived from a study of blood T cell repertoires in COVID-19. Study in general: The samples span acute and convalescent COVID-19 from the United States, Italy and Spain.

Per the original data handling: Reference gene primers were amplified, and this amplification served to estimate nucleated cell counts. TCRdb's copy holds only in-frame clones and misses some; the assay was immunoSEQ multiplex PCR. Clone size and the V and J calls come from that table; the DNA yielded D and trimming. In the table there are some 340,000 clones, roughly 90% of which are singletons. The CDR3 covers 14 residues. The germline V gene encodes CDR1 MGHRA and CDR2 YSYEKL. V lost 1 base and J lost 2, with 8 bases in between. Sequencing was done on a sample of PBMCs or T cells enriched from blood (not recorded which). This chain connects TRBV4-1 to TRBJ1-2; D remains ambiguous. This TCR derives from a woman aged 25 to 45 who had been exposed to COVID-19. CDR3 region: CASSQGDSNYGYTF. The CDR3 DNA reads as TGCGCCAGCAGCCAAGGAGACTCAAACTATGGCTACACCTTC.